Listed here are 17 T cell receptor beta chains from one sample, sequenced in a study of blood T cell repertoires in COVID-19. Generated by immunoSEQ multiplex PCR, the TCRdb table keeps only in-frame clones and is missing some. Of fewer than 150,000 clones listed, about nine tenths are singletons. Input material: peripheral blood. These receptors were collected from a woman aged 80 or older with acute or convalescent COVID-19.

The chain carries TRBV7-2 and TRBJ2-7, with a possible D match to TRBD1 (5 bases). This CDR3 is built from 15 residues. Between the trimmed V and J ends, which lost 5 bases and 1 base, there was a span of 15 bases. Germline CDR1 reads SGHTA; CDR2 reads FQGNSA. The DNA for the CDR3 is TGTGCCAGCAGCCGGACCGTGACAGAGTCCTACGAGCAGTACTTC. Protein product: CASSRTVTESYEQYF.

The rearrangement links TRBV6-2 or TRBV6-3 to TRBJ1-1, with D maybe TRBD1 (5 bases). The CDR3 length is 14 residues. Germline CDR1 is MNHEY and CDR2 is SVGEGT. V was cut by 3 bases and J by 4 bases, with 12 bases left in between. CDR3 in amino acids: CASSYGGFFTEAFF. The CDR3 DNA reads TGTGCCAGCAGTTATGGGGGGTTCTTCACTGAAGCTTTCTTT.

This chain uses TRBV30 with TRBJ2-7; 9 bases map to TRBD2. The CDR3 is 17 amino acids. Germline-derived CDR1 and CDR2 are GTSNPN and SVGIG (reference sequence). The V gene end was trimmed by 0 bases and the J gene end by 3 bases; junction bases not matched to a gene: 12. The CDR3 coding sequence is TGTGCCTGGAGTGTACTGGGGAGCGGGGGGAGATACTACGAGCAGTACTTC. It encodes CAWSVLGSGGRYYEQYF. Drawing the rest from reference TRBV30 and TRBJ2-7, the complete variable domain is SQTIHQWPATLVQPVGSPLSLECTVEGTSNPNLYWYRQAAGRGLQLLFYSVGIGQISSEVPQNLSASRPQDRQFILSSKKLLLSDSGFYLCAWSVLGSGGRYYEQYFGPGTRLTVT.

The gene calls are TRBV5-4 and TRBJ2-1, with TRBD1 matching 8 bases. This CDR3 is 14 amino acids long. Germline-derived CDR1 and CDR2 are SGHNT and YYREEE (reference sequence). J was trimmed by 6 bases and V by 1 base; bases with no gene match: 3. CDR3 in DNA: TGTGCCAGCAGCTTGCGGACAGGGTCCAATGAGCAGTTCTTC. The encoded protein is CASSLRTGSNEQFF.

The chain is built from TRBV6-5 and TRBJ1-1; D is possibly TRBD1 (5 bases). V was pared by 7 bases and J by 1 base, with 13 bases between. Germline V gene data show CDR1 as MNHEY and CDR2 as SVGAGI. This CDR3 has 14 amino acids. CDR3: CASTTPGQNTEAFF. In DNA, the CDR3 is TGTGCCAGCACCACCCCCGGACAGAACACTGAAGCTTTCTTT.

V is TRBV3-1 (or the pseudogene TRBV3-2) and J is TRBJ2-5, with a possible D match to TRBD2 (7 bases). This CDR3 region has 15 residues. CDR1 is LGHDT and CDR2 is YNNKEL in the germline V gene (reference sequence). V lost 4 bases and J 5 bases, leaving 17 bases between the germline ends. The CDR3 DNA is TGTGCCAGCAGCCGAAGTGGGGGGGCCTGGGAGACCCAGTACTTC. This encodes CASSRSGGAWETQYF.

The CDR3 DNA reads as TGTGCCAGCAGCTACCGGACTAGTGACGAGACCCAGTACTTC. It codes for CASSYRTSDETQYF. The chain has TRBV7-6 and TRBJ2-5; TRBD2 aligns across 7 bases. There are 14 residues in the CDR3. V was clipped by 4 bases and J by 5 bases; unmatched bases: 7. Germline CDR1 reads SGHVS; CDR2 reads FNYEAQ. Full variable domain (outside the CDR3, taken from reference TRBV7-6 and TRBJ2-5): GAGVSQSPRYKVTKRGQDVALRCDPISGHVSLYWYRQALGQGPEFLTYFNYEAQQDKSGLPNDRFSAERPEGSISTLTIQRTEQRDSAMYRCASSYRTSDETQYFGPGTRLLVL.

This clone was seen once. This chain uses TRBV7-3 with TRBJ1-1; D ambiguous. CDR3 length equals 14 residues. Germline CDR1 and CDR2: SGHTA and FQGTGA. Trimming stripped 2 bases from V and 1 base from J, with 8 bases between. In DNA, the CDR3 is TGTGCCAGCAGCTTAGCAGGCACGAACACTGAAGCTTTCTTT. This codes for CASSLAGTNTEAFF.

This rearrangement joins TRBV7-9 to TRBJ2-7; D not resolved. The CDR3 extends over 13 amino acids. From germline, CDR1 is SEHNR and CDR2 FQNEAQ (reference sequence). Trimming took off 4 bases at V and 5 bases at J, with 12 bases between the two ends. CDR3 nucleotides: TGTGCCAGCAGCTCGAGAAATTTAGACGAGCAGTACTTC. Translation: CASSSRNLDEQYF.

This sequence joins TRBV3-1 (or the pseudogene TRBV3-2) and TRBJ2-7; 10 bases agree with TRBD1. V gave up 1 base and J gave up 5 bases; unmatched junction bases: 11. Per the germline V gene, CDR1 is LGHDT and CDR2 is YNNKEL (reference sequence). The CDR3 sequence is 17 residues long. CDR3 region: CASSQGQGARLLDEQYF. As DNA, the CDR3 is TGTGCCAGCAGCCAAGGACAGGGGGCCCGATTGTTGGACGAGCAGTACTTC.

This chain links TRBV5-1 with TRBJ1-1, with D perhaps TRBD1 (5 bases). V lost 4 bases, J lost 5 bases, and 12 bases lay in between. This CDR3 comprises 13 residues. Germline CDR1 and CDR2: SGHRS and YFSETQ. CDR3 sequence reads: CASSRTGGTEAFF. CDR3 nucleotide sequence: TGCGCCAGCAGCCGGACGGGGGGGACTGAAGCTTTCTTT.

This chain links TRBV6-2 or TRBV6-3 with TRBJ2-7; no firm D call. V lost 4 bases to trimming and J lost 3 bases, with 4 bases between them. This CDR3 comprises 11 residues. CDR1 is MNHEY and CDR2 is SVGEGT in the germline V gene. DNA for the CDR3: TGTGCCAGCAGTTTTTACTACGAGCAGTACTTC. Protein product: CASSFYYEQYF.

This chain connects TRBV7-3 to TRBJ1-5, with D unclear. This CDR3 spans 13 amino acids. Deletions cut 5 bases from V and 4 bases from J, with 9 bases between. The germline V gene has CDR1 SGHTA and CDR2 FQGTGA. CDR3 in amino acids: CASSAGFNQPQHF. As DNA, the CDR3 is TGTGCCAGCAGCGCGGGTTTTAATCAGCCCCAGCATTTT.

This chain joins TRBV7-3 and TRBJ2-5; D is perhaps TRBD1 (6 bases). The CDR3 totals 15 residues. CDR1 is SGHTA and CDR2 is FQGTGA in the germline V gene. Trimming removed 0 bases at V and 0 bases at J, with 8 bases between. Written as DNA, the CDR3 is TGTGCCAGCAGCTTAACAGGGACATACCAAGAGACCCAGTACTTC. Protein sequence: CASSLTGTYQETQYF.

This chain links TRBV10-3 with TRBJ1-1; 8 bases agree with TRBD1. The CDR3 sequence is 13 residues long. V shed 7 bases, J shed 4 bases, and the junction held 5 bases outside the gene matches. Germline CDR1 is ENHRY and CDR2 is SYGVKD. CDR3 bases: TGTGCCATCAAATCCGGGACAGGCACTGAAGCTTTCTTT. This gives the protein CAIKSGTGTEAFF.

V usage is TRBV5-4 and J usage is TRBJ2-1; 7 bases are shared with TRBD2. The CDR3 spans 15 residues. Per the germline V gene, CDR1 is SGHNT and CDR2 is YYREEE (reference sequence). With V trimmed by 0 bases and J by 4 bases, 4 bases remained unmatched. CDR3 region: CASSLDPRGYNEQFF. In DNA, the CDR3 is TGTGCCAGCAGCTTGGACCCGCGGGGGTACAATGAGCAGTTCTTC.

This clone turned up a few times. The V call is TRBV6-1, the J call TRBJ1-5; D is uncertain. Trimming left V 0 bases short and J 1 base short, with 13 bases between. Germline CDR1 MNHNS, CDR2 SASEGT. CDR3 length: 17 residues. The CDR3 sequence is CASSEAYVAGSNQPQHF. CDR3 nucleotide sequence: TGTGCCAGCAGTGAAGCCTACGTGGCAGGCAGCAATCAGCCCCAGCATTTT.